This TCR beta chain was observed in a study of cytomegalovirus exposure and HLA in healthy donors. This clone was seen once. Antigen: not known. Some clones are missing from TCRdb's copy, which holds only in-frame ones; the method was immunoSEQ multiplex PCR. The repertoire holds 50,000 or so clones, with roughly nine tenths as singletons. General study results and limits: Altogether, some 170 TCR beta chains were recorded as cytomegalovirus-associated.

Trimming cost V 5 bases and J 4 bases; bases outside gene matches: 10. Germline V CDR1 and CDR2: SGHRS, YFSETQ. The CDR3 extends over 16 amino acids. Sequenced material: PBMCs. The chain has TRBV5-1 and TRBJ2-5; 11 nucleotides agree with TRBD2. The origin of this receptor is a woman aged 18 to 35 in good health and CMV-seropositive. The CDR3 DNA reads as TGCGCCAGCAGGATTGGTAGCGGGGGGGCAGGAGAGACCCAGTACTTC. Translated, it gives CASRIGSGGAGETQYF.